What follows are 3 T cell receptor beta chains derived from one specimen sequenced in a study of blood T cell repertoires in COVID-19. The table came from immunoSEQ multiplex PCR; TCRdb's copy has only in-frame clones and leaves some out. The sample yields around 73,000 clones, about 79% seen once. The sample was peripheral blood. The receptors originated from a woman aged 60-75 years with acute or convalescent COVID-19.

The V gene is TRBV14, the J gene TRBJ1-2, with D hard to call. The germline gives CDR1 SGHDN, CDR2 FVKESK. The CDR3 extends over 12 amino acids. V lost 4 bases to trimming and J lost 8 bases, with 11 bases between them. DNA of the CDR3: TGTGCCAGCAGCCGTTCCGGTCGGGGCTACACCTTC. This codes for CASSRSGRGYTF.

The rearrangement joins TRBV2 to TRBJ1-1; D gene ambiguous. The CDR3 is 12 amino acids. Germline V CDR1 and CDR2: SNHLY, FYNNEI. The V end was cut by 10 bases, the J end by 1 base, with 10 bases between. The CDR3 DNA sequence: TGTGCCACCCTCGGGAGGAACACTGAAGCTTTCTTT. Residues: CATLGRNTEAFF.

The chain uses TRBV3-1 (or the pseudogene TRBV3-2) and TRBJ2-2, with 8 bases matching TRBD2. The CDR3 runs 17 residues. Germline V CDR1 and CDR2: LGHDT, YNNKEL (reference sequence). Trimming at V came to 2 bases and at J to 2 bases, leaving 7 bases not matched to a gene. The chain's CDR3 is CASSQTRAGANTGELFF. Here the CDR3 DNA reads TGTGCCAGCAGCCAAACCCGAGCGGGAGCAAACACCGGGGAGCTGTTTTTT.